These 32 T cell receptor beta chains were all obtained from the same sample, sequenced in a study of shared clonotypes between healthy human individuals. Measured with immunoSEQ multiplex PCR; TCRdb has only the in-frame clones, and not every one. The sample shows millions of clones, 90% to 95% of them seen only once. Sequencing was carried out using naive CD4+ T cells sorted from blood. The subset is: CD45RA+ positively selected. These receptors all stem from a man younger than 35 in good health.

The CDR3 nucleotides are TGTGCCAGCAGTTTTAGGCGGGCCCCCTACGAGCAGTACTTC. Residues: CASSFRRAPYEQYF. This chain connects TRBV27 to TRBJ2-7; weak D call: TRBD2 (5 bases). This CDR3 is built from 14 residues. From germline, CDR1 is MNHEY and CDR2 SMNVEV (reference sequence). V lost 3 bases, J lost 2 bases, and 11 bases lay in between.

As to this clone: This sample also contains other DNA sequences that code for the same CDR3. CDR3 nucleotide sequence: TGTGCCAGTAGTATATCGGGTAGCACAGATACGCAGTATTTT. This gives the protein CASSISGSTDTQYF. V usage is TRBV19 and J usage is TRBJ2-3; no clear D gene. This CDR3 comprises 14 residues. Looked up from germline, CDR1 is LNHDA and CDR2 is SQIVND (reference sequence). Trimming removed 2 bases at V and 0 bases at J, with 6 bases between.

The chain employs TRBV18 and TRBJ2-3, with a weak D call TRBD1 (6 bases). From germline, CDR1 is KGHSH and CDR2 LQKENI. CDR3 length: 15 amino acids. V shed 4 bases and J shed 6 bases, with 17 bases lying between them. This CDR3 reads CASSQGQGQWDTQYF. DNA of the CDR3: TGTGCCAGCTCACAAGGGCAGGGACAATGGGATACGCAGTATTTT.

V usage is TRBV18 and J usage is TRBJ1-5; D gene ambiguous. Trimming removed 3 bases from V and 1 base from J, with 13 bases in between. Germline CDR1 KGHSH, CDR2 LQKENI. The length of the CDR3 is 16 residues. The CDR3 region is CASSPSSGLSNQPQHF. The CDR3 coding sequence is TGTGCCAGCTCACCCTCATCGGGGTTAAGCAATCAGCCCCAGCATTTT.

The chain joins TRBV10-3 to TRBJ2-5; 7 nucleotides agree with TRBD2. Germline V CDR1 and CDR2: ENHRY, SYGVKD. The ends lost 0 bases at V and 1 base at J; junction bases unmatched: 2. There are 15 residues in the CDR3. The CDR3 DNA reads as TGTGCCATCAGTGAGTCAAGGACTAGCCAAGAGACCCAGTACTTC. It specifies CAISESRTSQETQYF.

The J gene is TRBJ2-3, the V gene TRBV14; 11 nucleotides agree with TRBD2. The CDR3 extends over 16 amino acids. V lost 2 bases to trimming and J lost 1 base; unmatched junction nucleotides: 2. Germline V gives CDR1 SGHDN, CDR2 FVKESK. This chain's CDR3 is CASSQMTSGGTDTQYF. The CDR3 DNA is TGTGCCAGCAGCCAAATGACTAGCGGGGGCACAGATACGCAGTATTTT.

The gene calls are TRBV6-5 and TRBJ2-5; TRBD1 aligns across 7 bases. J lost 0 bases, V lost 6 bases, and 4 bases had no gene match. The germline V gene has CDR1 MNHEY and CDR2 SVGAGI. The CDR3 spans 14 residues. CDR3 residues: CASSRTGNQETQYF. CDR3 nucleotide sequence: TGTGCCAGCAGCCGGACAGGAAACCAAGAGACCCAGTACTTC.

The chain joins TRBV9 to TRBJ1-3; D remains unclear. V shed 4 bases and J shed 0 bases, with 8 bases lying between them. Germline loops: CDR1 SGDLS, CDR2 YYNGEE. The CDR3 runs to 14 residues. CDR3 loop: CASSLQSSGNTIYF. The CDR3 region has the DNA TGTGCCAGCAGCCTACAGAGCTCTGGAAACACCATATATTTT. The whole variable domain, filled in from reference TRBV9 and TRBJ1-3, reads DSGVTQTPKHLITATGQRVTLRCSPRSGDLSVYWYQQSLDQGLQFLIQYYNGEERAKGNILERFSAQQFPDLHSELNLSSLELGDSALYFCASSLQSSGNTIYFGEGSWLTVV.

The chain links TRBV28 to TRBJ1-1; D remains ambiguous. Trimming shortened V by 3 bases and J by 1 base, and 12 bases separated the two germline ends. CDR1 MDHEN and CDR2 SYDVKM come from the germline V gene. This CDR3 spans 15 amino acids. CDR3 bases: TGTGCCAGCAGTTTCCCCATTTTTTCGAACACTGAAGCTTTCTTT. This gives the protein CASSFPIFSNTEAFF.

The rearrangement links TRBV28 to TRBJ2-5, with D maybe TRBD2 (6 bases). Germline V gene lookup returns CDR1 MDHEN and CDR2 SYDVKM. The CDR3 contains 16 residues. Between the trimmed V and J ends, which lost 3 bases and 0 bases, there was a span of 14 bases. In DNA, the CDR3 is TGTGCCAGCAGTTTCAGTCTAGCGTTGTACCAAGAGACCCAGTACTTC. Protein: CASSFSLALYQETQYF.

CDR3 residues: CASLLRWDRGGEKLFF. CDR3 nucleotides: TGTGCCAGCCTCCTCCGTTGGGACAGGGGGGGAGAAAAACTGTTTTTT. This sequence joins TRBV2 and TRBJ1-4; 11 nucleotides line up with TRBD1. CDR1 and CDR2 from the germline V gene are SNHLY and FYNNEI. This CDR3 contains 16 residues. V shed 8 bases, J shed 8 bases, and the junction held 13 bases outside the gene matches.

This clone was counted a single time. Additional DNA sequences in this sample encode the identical CDR3. This sequence joins TRBV5-1 and TRBJ2-5, with D perhaps TRBD1 (5 bases). Deletions cut 5 bases from V and 5 bases from J, with 13 bases between. Germline CDR1 and CDR2: SGHRS and YFSETQ. There are 13 residues in the CDR3. The CDR3: CASSLQGGETQYF. CDR3 nucleotides: TGCGCCAGCAGTCTGCAGGGTGGCGAGACCCAGTACTTC.

This chain uses TRBV29-1 with TRBJ2-5; no definite D call. The germline CDR1 and CDR2 sequences are SQVTM and ANQGSEA. Trimming left V 0 bases short and J 4 bases short, with 9 bases between. The CDR3 is made up of 13 amino acids. The CDR3 DNA reads TGCAGCGTTGAAGATCGAGTTAGAGAGACCCAGTACTTC. It codes for CSVEDRVRETQYF.

The CDR3 protein is CASSAPSPAGGTDTQYF. The DNA for the CDR3 is TGTGCCAGCAGTGCCCCGAGCCCAGCGGGAGGCACAGATACGCAGTATTTT. This sequence joins TRBV6-1 and TRBJ2-3; TRBD2 aligns across 8 bases. V was pared by 4 bases and J by 1 base, with 10 bases of the junction left unmatched. This CDR3 contains 17 residues. Germline values: CDR1 MNHNS, CDR2 SASEGT.

In regard to this clone: This sample also contains other DNA sequences that code for the same CDR3. The V gene is TRBV10-3, the J gene TRBJ1-5; D not certain. Trimming left V 3 bases short and J 0 bases short, with 3 bases between. The CDR3 runs to 13 residues. Looked up from germline, CDR1 is ENHRY and CDR2 is SYGVKD. The CDR3 protein is CAISDTSNQPQHF. The CDR3 bases are TGTGCCATCAGTGACACTAGCAATCAGCCCCAGCATTTT.

The rearrangement links TRBV11-2 to TRBJ2-1; 11 bases match TRBD2. The trim removed 5 bases at V and 3 bases at J, leaving 6 bases unmatched. Germline V gives CDR1 SGHAT, CDR2 FQNNGV. This CDR3 region has 16 residues. CDR3 DNA sequence: TGTGCCAGCAGCACCCGGACTAGCGGGTACTACAATGAGCAGTTCTTC. Amino acids: CASSTRTSGYYNEQFF. The full variable domain, its missing parts supplied by reference TRBV11-2 and TRBJ2-1, is EAGVAQSPRYKIIEKRQSVAFWCNPISGHATLYWYQQILGQGPKLLIQFQNNGVVDDSQLPKDRFSAERLKGVDSTLKIQPAKLEDSAVYLCASSTRTSGYYNEQFFGPGTRLTVL.

The chain is built from TRBV5-1 and TRBJ2-1, with TRBD2 matching over 8 bases. This CDR3 contains 18 residues. Trimming cost V 0 bases and J 7 bases; bases outside gene matches: 15. In germline, CDR1 is SGHRS, CDR2 YFSETQ. CDR3 DNA sequence: TGCGCCAGCAGCTTGGACCGGTTAGCGGGAACCATGCGGAATGAGCAGTTCTTC. Amino acids: CASSLDRLAGTMRNEQFF.

The chain has TRBV6-1 and TRBJ1-4; D may be TRBD1 (6 bases). This CDR3 comprises 15 residues. Germline-derived CDR1 and CDR2 are MNHNS and SASEGT. Trimming removed 4 bases at V and 4 bases at J, with 13 bases between. In DNA form, the CDR3 reads TGTGCCAGCAGTGGTACAGGGTATGGTAATGAAAAACTGTTTTTT. Its protein is CASSGTGYGNEKLFF.

A few counts support this clone. The rearrangement uses TRBV5-1 and TRBJ1-1; 10 nucleotides agree with TRBD1. Germline V gives CDR1 SGHRS, CDR2 YFSETQ. The J segment lost 5 bases and the V segment lost 3 bases, leaving 4 bases of the junction unmatched. CDR3 length equals 14 residues. CDR3 nucleotide sequence: TGCGCCAGCAGCTGGACAGGGGGGAAAACTGAAGCTTTCTTT. This sequence encodes CASSWTGGKTEAFF.

V is TRBV5-1 and J is TRBJ2-5, with TRBD1 as a possible D gene (6 bases). V was pared by 4 bases and J by 11 bases, with 21 bases between. Germline values: CDR1 SGHRS, CDR2 YFSETQ. This CDR3 has 14 residues. The CDR3 loop reads CASSQIGQTPGQYF. The CDR3 DNA follows: TGCGCCAGCAGCCAGATAGGACAGACGCCGGGGCAGTACTTC.

DNA of the CDR3: TGTGCCAGCAGCCTCGGAGGACAGACGACCGGGGAGCTGTTTTTT. This sequence encodes CASSLGGQTTGELFF. The rearrangement uses TRBV5-4 and TRBJ2-2; TRBD1 is a possible D gene (6 bases). This CDR3 region has 15 residues. Germline V gene data show CDR1 as SGHNT and CDR2 as YYREEE (reference sequence). V lost 4 bases, J lost 5 bases, and 15 bases lay in between.

The chain is built from TRBV4-2 and TRBJ2-6; 7 bases are shared with TRBD1. The germline V gene encodes CDR1 LGHNA and CDR2 YNFKEQ. The trim removed 4 bases at V and 0 bases at J, leaving 18 bases unmatched. This CDR3 is 21 amino acids long. The CDR3 nucleotides read TGTGCCAGCAGCCCCTTTATCGCGCGGACAGGACAAACCTCTGGGGCCAACGTCCTGACTTTC. Its protein is CASSPFIARTGQTSGANVLTF.

This chain joins TRBV11-2 and TRBJ2-3, with 12 bases lining up with TRBD2. Germline CDR1 and CDR2: SGHAT and FQNNGV. The CDR3 runs 17 residues. V lost 2 bases to trimming and J lost 4 bases; unmatched junction nucleotides: 7. CDR3 amino acids: CASSLKPASGRADTQYF. The DNA of the CDR3 is TGTGCCAGCAGCTTAAAGCCTGCTAGCGGGAGGGCAGATACGCAGTATTTT.

This clone was detected only once. At the DNA level, this CDR3 is encoded by other sequences in the same sample as well. The chain recombines TRBV5-4 with TRBJ1-2; 9 bases map to TRBD1. CDR1 is SGHNT and CDR2 is YYREEE in the germline V gene (reference sequence). The ends lost 4 bases at V and 4 bases at J; junction bases unmatched: 2. The CDR3 is made up of 13 amino acids. CDR3 bases: TGTGCCAGCAGCCTGGACAGGGGCTATGGCTACACCTTC. Protein: CASSLDRGYGYTF.

This chain links TRBV7-9 with TRBJ1-2; no clear D gene. V gave up 5 bases and J gave up 2 bases, with 12 bases separating them. This CDR3 is built from 14 residues. CDR1 is SEHNR, CDR2 FQNEAQ, per germline (reference sequence). The CDR3 region has the DNA TGTGCCAGCAGCCGAATTGACGGAAACTATGGCTACACCTTC. Protein sequence: CASSRIDGNYGYTF.

V gene TRBV6-6 combines with J gene TRBJ2-1; 9 bases agree with TRBD2. CDR3 length: 15 residues. The J segment lost 5 bases and the V segment lost 0 bases, leaving 2 bases of the junction unmatched. Germline CDR1 and CDR2: MNHNY and SVGAGI (reference sequence). CDR3 region: CASSYSGGRDNEQFF. The CDR3, as DNA: TGTGCCAGCAGTTACTCGGGCGGGAGGGACAATGAGCAGTTCTTC.

This rearrangement joins TRBV5-1 to TRBJ1-4; a weak D match, TRBD1 (5 bases). The CDR3 extends over 13 amino acids. The V end lost 0 bases, the J end lost 8 bases, and 8 bases lay between the germline ends. Germline V CDR1 and CDR2: SGHRS, YFSETQ. The CDR3 DNA sequence: TGCGCCAGCAGCTTGGGACAGCGGGAAAAACTGTTTTTT. Translating gives CASSLGQREKLFF.

On this clone itself: Other DNA sequences in this sample translate to the same CDR3. The V call is TRBV20-1, the J call TRBJ2-7; no clear D. This CDR3 contains 11 residues. From germline, CDR1 is DFQATT and CDR2 SNEGSKA (reference sequence). Trimming removed 2 bases from V and 2 bases from J, with 4 bases in between. The CDR3 DNA reads as TGCAGTGCTAGAACTGCCTACGAGCAGTACTTC. Translating gives CSARTAYEQYF.

As regards this clone: The same CDR3 is also encoded by other DNA sequences in this sample. The V call is TRBV28, the J call TRBJ2-7; D is perhaps TRBD1 (5 bases). CDR3 length: 14 amino acids. Germline CDR1 and CDR2: MDHEN and SYDVKM. The V end was cut by 2 bases, the J end by 1 base, with 9 bases between. The CDR3 DNA follows: TGTGCCAGCAGTTTACCTCAGGGTTCCTACGAGCAGTACTTC. Its protein product is CASSLPQGSYEQYF.

The gene calls are TRBV5-8 and TRBJ2-1; D is ambiguous. This CDR3 spans 12 amino acids. Germline CDR1 is SGHTS and CDR2 is YDEGEE. Trimming took off 4 bases at V and 8 bases at J, with 10 bases between the two ends. The CDR3 loop is CASSPYVDEQFF. Written as DNA, the CDR3 is TGTGCCAGCAGCCCTTACGTCGATGAGCAGTTCTTC.

This clone was detected ten times or more. The chain uses TRBV19 and TRBJ2-3; D might be TRBD2 (6 bases). The CDR3 contains 15 residues. The germline V and J ends were trimmed by 4 bases and 6 bases, with 17 bases remaining between them. Germline-derived CDR1 and CDR2 are LNHDA and SQIVND (reference sequence). The CDR3 DNA reads TGTGCCAGTAGTACGATCCGCGGAGGGCCGGATACGCAGTATTTT. Translating gives CASSTIRGGPDTQYF.

On this clone itself: This sample includes further DNA sequences coding for the same CDR3. This rearrangement joins TRBV27 to TRBJ1-6; D remains ambiguous. Per the germline V gene, CDR1 is MNHEY and CDR2 is SMNVEV (reference sequence). V gave up 6 bases and J gave up 8 bases, with 11 bases separating them. The CDR3 spans 13 residues. CDR3 in DNA: TGTGCCAGCAGGGGGATGAGGGATTCACCCCTCCACTTT. This codes for CASRGMRDSPLHF.